The 17 T cell receptor beta chains reported below all come from one sample, sequenced in a study of blood T cells in healthy people across ages. The authors ran a second PCR of roughly 6 to 12 cycles using a sample-barcoded 5' primer and a J-beta primer mix. MiXCR, run by TCRdb on the 5' RACE reads, gives a single entry per CDR3 protein. The sample includes some 800,000 distinct CDR3 sequences, approximately 25% of them seen just once. This same sample was also part of a study on T cells of mothers and their children.

Sequencing was carried out using blood. These receptors all stem from a boy aged 5-17 years in good health.

The V and J genes are TRBV15 and TRBJ1-2; D perhaps matches TRBD1 (6 bases). V lost 5 bases to trimming and J lost 5 bases, with 21 bases between them. Germline V gene lookup returns CDR1 LNHNV and CDR2 YYDKDF (reference sequence). The CDR3 is made up of 16 amino acids. CDR3 sequence: CATSGPFPRGGYGYTF. The DNA of the CDR3 is TGTGCCACCAGCGGACCATTCCCGAGGGGGGGGTATGGCTACACCTTC.

J is TRBJ2-5 and V is TRBV6-6; D possibly corresponds to TRBD2 (5 bases). The closer fit of TRBJ2-1 to the DNA end suggests the J call may be wrong. Per germline, CDR1 MNHNY and CDR2 SVGAGI (reference sequence). This CDR3 spans 13 amino acids. The chain's CDR3 is CASRDFTYNEQFF. The CDR3 DNA follows: TGTGCCAGCAGGGACTTCACGTACAATGAGCAGTTCTTC.

The chain employs TRBV20-1 and TRBJ2-7, with D possibly matching TRBD1 (6 bases). In germline, CDR1 is DFQATT, CDR2 SNEGSKA (reference sequence). The V gene lost 5 bases and the J gene lost 3 bases, with 17 bases spanning the gap. The CDR3 runs to 14 residues. CDR3 nucleotides: TGCAGTGCTGGTCCCGGGACAACCGTCTACGAGCAGTACTTC. Encoded protein: CSAGPGTTVYEQYF.

This clonotype was counted only a few times. This chain joins TRBV4-3 and TRBJ1-4, with D perhaps matching TRBD1 (5 bases). Germline values: CDR1 LGHNA, CDR2 YSLEER. V was shortened by 1 base and J by 2 bases, with 11 bases between the two germline ends. The CDR3 covers 16 residues. CDR3 region: CASSQGWGRTNEKLFF. The CDR3 DNA reads as TGCGCCAGCAGCCAAGGGTGGGGCAGGACTAATGAAAAACTGTTTTTT.

The rearrangement uses TRBV28 and TRBJ2-2; D call uncertain. Germline V lookup: CDR1 MDHEN, CDR2 SYDVKM. V was clipped by 11 bases and J by 3 bases, with 13 bases between them. This CDR3 region has 13 residues. CDR3 amino acids: CAANRQDTGELFF. The CDR3 DNA sequence: TGTGCCGCTAATCGGCAGGACACCGGGGAGCTGTTTTTT.

This chain links TRBV20-1 with TRBJ2-7, with D unclear. Germline lookup yields CDR1 DFQATT and CDR2 SNEGSKA (reference sequence). V was pared by 3 bases and J by 4 bases, with 16 bases between. This CDR3 has 14 amino acids. The CDR3 region has the DNA TGCAGTGCTAGTCCCGGGTCTTTCCATTACGAGCAGTACTTC. Translation gives CSASPGSFHYEQYF.

This clonotype was counted once. This chain uses TRBV21-1 with TRBJ1-1; the table's D call, TRBD1, was not checked against the DNA. TRBV21-1 is classified as a pseudogene. The CDR3 has 16 residues. CDR3 amino acids: CASSTRDRGTNTEAFF. CDR3 nucleotide sequence: TGTGCCAGCAGCACCCGGGACAGGGGCACGAACACTGAAGCTTTCTTT.

This chain joins TRBV6-7 and TRBJ1-5, with TRBD1 identical over 8 bases. TRBV6-7 is identified as an open reading frame with a role that is uncertain. This CDR3 has 16 amino acids. V lost 5 bases, J lost 7 bases, and 13 bases stayed unmatched. The chain's CDR3 is CASSADRGRYGQPQHF. CDR3 sequence (DNA): TGTGCCAGCAGTGCCGACAGGGGAAGGTACGGACAGCCCCAGCATTTT.

This chain uses TRBV6-5 with TRBJ2-2; the D gene is possibly TRBD1 (6 bases). CDR1 is MNHEY, CDR2 SVGAGI, per germline. This CDR3 has 15 amino acids. V dropped 0 bases and J dropped 4 bases, with 9 bases sitting between them. The CDR3: CASSYSTDSTGELFF. In DNA, the CDR3 is TGTGCCAGCAGTTACTCGACGGACAGCACCGGGGAGCTGTTTTTT.

This clonotype turned up a few times. The rearrangement uses TRBV2 and TRBJ2-3, with unresolved D. CDR1 and CDR2 from the germline V gene are SNHLY and FYNNEI. This CDR3 is built from 15 residues. Trimming stripped 0 bases from V and 6 bases from J, with 13 bases between. CDR3 loop: CASSEASFGSDTQYF. The CDR3, as DNA: TGTGCCAGCAGTGAAGCGAGTTTCGGGTCGGATACGCAGTATTTT.

The V gene is TRBV4-3, the J gene TRBJ1-1; TRBD1 might be the D (5 bases). Germline V gene data show CDR1 as LGHNA and CDR2 as YSLEER. This CDR3 spans 15 amino acids. Trimming removed 0 bases from V and 6 bases from J, with 14 bases in between. The CDR3 coding sequence is TGCGCCAGCAGCCAAGAAGTTTTGGCGGGGGCTGAAGCTTTCTTT. This gives the protein CASSQEVLAGAEAFF.

This clonotype appeared a few times. V usage is TRBV7-9 and J usage is TRBJ2-1, with TRBD2 matching 8 bases. The CDR3 is 13 residues long. Germline CDR1 reads SEHNR; CDR2 reads FQNEAQ (reference sequence). V dropped 8 bases and J dropped 7; count of bases not matched to a gene: 7. CDR3 DNA: TGTGCCAGCTTCCGCGGGGGGAGGAATGAGCAGTTCTTC. Protein product: CASFRGGRNEQFF.

The sample holds a few counts of this clonotype. The chain combines TRBV5-5 with TRBJ2-2; tentative D call: TRBD1 (5 bases). Trimming removed 1 base from V and 7 bases from J, with 14 bases in between. This CDR3 is built from 15 residues. Germline V CDR1 and CDR2: SGHKS, YYEKEE (reference sequence). CDR3 in DNA: TGTGCCAGCAGCTTGTCAGGGTCCCAAGGCGGGGAGCTGTTTTTT. The encoded protein is CASSLSGSQGGELFF.

A few counts support this clonotype. The rearrangement joins TRBV7-2 to TRBJ1-2, with TRBD1 as a possible D gene (6 bases). The CDR3 covers 13 residues. The germline CDR1 and CDR2 sequences are SGHTA and FQGNSA. The V end was cut by 7 bases, the J end by 8 bases, with 17 bases between. Here the CDR3 DNA reads TGTGCCAGCACCCTGGGGGGCCCTCGGGGCTACACCTTC. It translates to CASTLGGPRGYTF.

This clonotype has more than one count but fewer than ten. The rearrangement uses TRBV3-1 and TRBJ1-1; D may be TRBD1 (5 bases). Germline values: CDR1 LGHDT, CDR2 YNNKEL (reference sequence). The CDR3 has 14 residues. The V gene lost 5 bases and the J gene lost 1 base, with 11 bases spanning the gap. The CDR3: CASSYSGRNTEAFF. CDR3 DNA sequence: TGTGCCAGCAGCTACTCGGGGCGGAACACTGAAGCTTTCTTT. Full variable domain (missing parts from reference TRBV3-1 and TRBJ1-1): DTAVSQTPKYLVTQMGNDKSIKCEQNLGHDTMYWYKQDSKKFLKIMFSYNNKELIINETVPNRFSPKSPDKAHLNLHINSLELGDSAVYFCASSYSGRNTEAFFGQGTRLTVV.

The chain links TRBV6-5 to TRBJ2-5; possibly TRBD1 or TRBD2 for D (5 bases each). The J call may be incorrect, as the DNA end agrees better with TRBJ2-1. The CDR3 sequence is 15 residues long. The germline V gene has CDR1 MNHEY and CDR2 SVGAGI. The CDR3 DNA reads as TGTGCCAGCACGCCGGGACGGGGACCTTACAATGAGCAGTTCTTC. Encoded protein: CASTPGRGPYNEQFF.

This clonotype was observed a few times. V is TRBV29-1 and J is TRBJ2-2, with a weak D call TRBD1 (5 bases). CDR1 and CDR2 from the germline V gene are SQVTM and ANQGSEA. The CDR3 extends over 13 amino acids. Trimming took 3 bases from V and 3 from J, leaving 8 bases between them. CDR3 loop: CSVDQGHTGELFF. DNA of the CDR3: TGCAGCGTTGATCAGGGTCACACCGGGGAGCTGTTTTTT.